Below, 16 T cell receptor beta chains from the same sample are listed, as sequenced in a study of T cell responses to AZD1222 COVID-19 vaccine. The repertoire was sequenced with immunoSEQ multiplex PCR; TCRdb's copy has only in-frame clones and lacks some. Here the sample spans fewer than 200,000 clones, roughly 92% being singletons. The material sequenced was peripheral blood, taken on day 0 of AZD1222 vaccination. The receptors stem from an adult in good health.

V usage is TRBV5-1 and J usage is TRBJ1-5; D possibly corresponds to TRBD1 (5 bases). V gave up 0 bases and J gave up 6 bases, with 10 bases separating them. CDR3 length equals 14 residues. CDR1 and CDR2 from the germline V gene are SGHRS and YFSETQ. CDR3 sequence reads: CASSLGEGSQPQHF. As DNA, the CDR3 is TGCGCCAGCAGCTTGGGGGAGGGGAGTCAGCCCCAGCATTTT.

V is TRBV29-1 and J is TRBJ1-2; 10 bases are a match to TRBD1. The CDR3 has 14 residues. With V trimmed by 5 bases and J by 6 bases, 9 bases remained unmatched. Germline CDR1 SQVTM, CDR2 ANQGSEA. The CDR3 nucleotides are TGCAGCGTTCGACAGGGGGCGCGGAGTAATGGCTACACCTTC. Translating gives CSVRQGARSNGYTF.

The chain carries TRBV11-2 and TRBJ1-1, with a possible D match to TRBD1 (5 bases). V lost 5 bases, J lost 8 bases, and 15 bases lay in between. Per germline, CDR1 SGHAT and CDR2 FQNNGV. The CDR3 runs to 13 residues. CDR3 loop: CASSPGGTSEAFF. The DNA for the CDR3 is TGTGCCAGCAGCCCGGGCGGGACGTCCGAAGCTTTCTTT.

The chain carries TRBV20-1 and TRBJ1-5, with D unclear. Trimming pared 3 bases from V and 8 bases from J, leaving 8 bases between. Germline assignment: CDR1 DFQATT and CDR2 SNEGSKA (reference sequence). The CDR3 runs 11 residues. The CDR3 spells CSASRSKPQHF. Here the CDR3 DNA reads TGCAGTGCTAGCCGCAGTAAGCCCCAGCATTTT.

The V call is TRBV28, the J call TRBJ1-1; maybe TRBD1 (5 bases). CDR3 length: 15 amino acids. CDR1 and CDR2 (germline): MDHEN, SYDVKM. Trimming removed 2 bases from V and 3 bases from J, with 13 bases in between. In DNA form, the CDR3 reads TGTGCCAGCAGTTTAATGGGCCAGGGATACACTGAAGCTTTCTTT. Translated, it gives CASSLMGQGYTEAFF.

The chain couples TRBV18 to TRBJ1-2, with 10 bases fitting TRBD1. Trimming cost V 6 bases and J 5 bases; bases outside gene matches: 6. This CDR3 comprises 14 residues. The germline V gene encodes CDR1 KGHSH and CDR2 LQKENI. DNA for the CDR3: TGTGCCAGCTCCCGGGACAGGGGTGGTTATGGCTACACCTTC. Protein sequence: CASSRDRGGYGYTF.

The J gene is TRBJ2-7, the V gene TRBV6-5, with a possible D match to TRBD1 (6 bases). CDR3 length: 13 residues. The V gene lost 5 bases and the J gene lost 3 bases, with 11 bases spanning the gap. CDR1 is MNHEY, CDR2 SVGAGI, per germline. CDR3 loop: CASSTRTDYEQYF. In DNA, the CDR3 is TGTGCCAGCAGTACCCGGACAGACTACGAGCAGTACTTC.

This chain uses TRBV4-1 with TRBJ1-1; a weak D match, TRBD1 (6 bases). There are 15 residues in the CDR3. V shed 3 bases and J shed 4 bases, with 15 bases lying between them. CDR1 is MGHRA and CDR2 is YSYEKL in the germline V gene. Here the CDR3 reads CASSQNRASGTEAFF. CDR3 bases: TGCGCCAGCAGCCAGAACAGGGCCTCGGGCACTGAAGCTTTCTTT.

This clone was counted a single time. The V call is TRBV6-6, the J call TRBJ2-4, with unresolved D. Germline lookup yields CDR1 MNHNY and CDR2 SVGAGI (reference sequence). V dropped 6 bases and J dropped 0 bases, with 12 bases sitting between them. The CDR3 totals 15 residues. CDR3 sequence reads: CASREEQLAKNIQYF. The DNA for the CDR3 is TGTGCCAGCAGGGAAGAGCAACTAGCCAAAAACATTCAGTACTTC.

The CDR3 protein is CASRQGIFYGYTF. CDR3 coding DNA: TGTGCCAGTAGACAGGGTATCTTCTATGGCTACACCTTC. The V gene is TRBV19, the J gene TRBJ1-2; TRBD1 is a possible D gene (6 bases). Germline-derived CDR1 and CDR2 are LNHDA and SQIVND (reference sequence). V was pared by 6 bases and J by 4 bases, with 12 bases between. There are 13 residues in the CDR3.

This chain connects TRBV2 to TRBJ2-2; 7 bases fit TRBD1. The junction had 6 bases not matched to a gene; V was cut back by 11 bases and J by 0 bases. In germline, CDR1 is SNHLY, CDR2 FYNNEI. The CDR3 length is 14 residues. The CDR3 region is CAARGGPNTGELFF. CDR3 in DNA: TGTGCCGCACGAGGGGGCCCGAACACCGGGGAGCTGTTTTTT.

The CDR3 DNA reads as TGTGCCAGCAGCTTACGGGAAGCTAACTATGGCTACACCTTC. It translates to CASSLREANYGYTF. The V and J genes are TRBV5-4 and TRBJ1-2; D unresolved. The V end was cut by 2 bases, the J end by 0 bases, with 8 bases between. Germline V lookup: CDR1 SGHNT, CDR2 YYREEE (reference sequence). CDR3 length equals 14 residues.

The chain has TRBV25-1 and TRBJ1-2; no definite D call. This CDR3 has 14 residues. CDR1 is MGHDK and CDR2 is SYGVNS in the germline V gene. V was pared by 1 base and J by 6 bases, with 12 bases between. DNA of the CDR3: TGTGCCAGCAGTGAATGGGTGGATTCCGATGGCTACACCTTC. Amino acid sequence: CASSEWVDSDGYTF.

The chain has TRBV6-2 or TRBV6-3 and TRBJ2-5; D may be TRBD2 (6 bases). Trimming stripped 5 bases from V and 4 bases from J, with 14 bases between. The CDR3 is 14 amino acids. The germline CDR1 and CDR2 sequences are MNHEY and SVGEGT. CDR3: CASSPTRSGETQYF. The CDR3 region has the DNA TGTGCCAGCAGTCCGACTAGATCAGGAGAGACCCAGTACTTC.

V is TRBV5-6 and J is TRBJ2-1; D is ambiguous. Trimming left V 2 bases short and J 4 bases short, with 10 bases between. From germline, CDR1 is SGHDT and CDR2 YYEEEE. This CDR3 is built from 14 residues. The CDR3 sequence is CASSLPNRYNEQFF. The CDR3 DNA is TGTGCCAGCAGCTTACCCAACAGATACAATGAGCAGTTCTTC.

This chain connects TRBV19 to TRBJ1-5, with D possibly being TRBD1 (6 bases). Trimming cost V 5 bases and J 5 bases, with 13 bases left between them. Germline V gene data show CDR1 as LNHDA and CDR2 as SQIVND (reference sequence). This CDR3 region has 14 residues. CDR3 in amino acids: CASSLKRGYQPQHF. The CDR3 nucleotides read TGTGCCAGTAGTCTGAAGAGGGGGTATCAGCCCCAGCATTTT.